Listed below are T cell receptor beta chains from one sample, sequenced in a study of cytomegalovirus exposure and HLA in healthy donors. The repertoire was sequenced with immunoSEQ multiplex PCR; TCRdb's copy has only in-frame clones and lacks some. The sample holds 220,000 or so clones, over 80% seen once. What was sequenced was PBMCs. The origin of the receptors is a woman in her 30s in good health and CMV-seropositive. Each CDR3 is given with its conserved first and last residue.

j_call: TRBJ1-5; v_call: TRBV6-5; cdr3_aa: CASSSHRYSNQPQHF
j_call: TRBJ2-1; v_call: TRBV7-6; cdr3_aa: CASSLGAGQGGLSSYNEQFF
j_call: TRBJ2-1; v_call: TRBV10-1; cdr3_aa: CASSGGSGRYNEQFF
j_call: TRBJ1-2; v_call: TRBV4-1; cdr3_aa: CASSQLQNYGYTF
j_call: TRBJ2-1; v_call: TRBV10-3; cdr3_aa: CAISDGTLEQFF
j_call: TRBJ1-5; v_call: TRBV28; cdr3_aa: CASSLSSGEFIQPQHF
j_call: TRBJ1-4; v_call: TRBV15; cdr3_aa: CATSTNPSQPGNEKLFF
j_call: TRBJ1-5; v_call: TRBV9; cdr3_aa: CASSFSGNQPQHF
j_call: TRBJ2-3; v_call: TRBV11-3; cdr3_aa: CASSLVRGAAQYF
j_call: TRBJ1-3; v_call: TRBV5-1; cdr3_aa: CASSLGLPGNTIYF
j_call: TRBJ2-7; v_call: TRBV28; cdr3_aa: CASSSEGPSSYEQYF
j_call: TRBJ2-1; v_call: TRBV30; cdr3_aa: CAWSVGGILYEQFF
j_call: TRBJ2-7; v_call: TRBV6-1; cdr3_aa: CASSVTAGGPHEQYF
j_call: TRBJ2-7; v_call: TRBV5-1; cdr3_aa: CASSFTTTGYEQYF
j_call: TRBJ2-5; v_call: TRBV5-1; cdr3_aa: CASSREGYPQETQYF
j_call: TRBJ2-1; v_call: TRBV29-1; cdr3_aa: CSVGQSGSRSYNEQFF
j_call: TRBJ1-2; v_call: TRBV7-2; cdr3_aa: CASRITARGHYGYTF
j_call: TRBJ1-5; v_call: TRBV14; cdr3_aa: CASSSGQGGQPQHF
j_call: TRBJ1-1; v_call: TRBV5-1; cdr3_aa: CASSSDRGRLKNTEAFF
j_call: TRBJ1-2; v_call: TRBV7-2; cdr3_aa: CASRVGTGRSNYGYTF
j_call: TRBJ2-3; v_call: TRBV5-1; cdr3_aa: CASSFMDRGTDTQYF
j_call: TRBJ2-7; v_call: TRBV6-1; cdr3_aa: CASSGWVGSSYEQYF
j_call: TRBJ2-1; v_call: TRBV5-8; cdr3_aa: CASSWRGGAYNEQFF
j_call: TRBJ1-4; v_call: TRBV30; cdr3_aa: CAWSRGANEKLFF
j_call: TRBJ1-1; v_call: TRBV27; cdr3_aa: CASSSWTGENTEAFF
j_call: TRBJ2-7; v_call: TRBV5-1; cdr3_aa: CASSLEGSSGTKRYEQYF
j_call: TRBJ1-2; v_call: TRBV11-3; cdr3_aa: CASSTRADGYTF
j_call: TRBJ2-7; v_call: TRBV2; cdr3_aa: CASSEGHFSYEQYF
j_call: TRBJ2-7; v_call: TRBV28; cdr3_aa: CASSLSQTAYEQYF
j_call: TRBJ2-2; v_call: TRBV27; cdr3_aa: CASSTGDTGELFF
j_call: TRBJ2-3; v_call: TRBV5-1; cdr3_aa: CASSPSDSTDTQYF
j_call: TRBJ2-6; v_call: TRBV9; cdr3_aa: CASSWAGTSGANVLTF
j_call: TRBJ2-3; v_call: TRBV7-6; cdr3_aa: CASSKAIGVLYF
j_call: TRBJ1-4; v_call: TRBV7-2; cdr3_aa: CASRDPGGEKLFF
j_call: TRBJ2-2; v_call: TRBV20-1; cdr3_aa: CSARLLARLFF
j_call: TRBJ1-1; v_call: TRBV5-6; cdr3_aa: CASSFDMLTEAFF
j_call: TRBJ1-2; v_call: TRBV5-1; cdr3_aa: CASSLGPLRGYTF
j_call: TRBJ2-6; v_call: TRBV6-1; cdr3_aa: CASQIRRKTGSVLTF
j_call: TRBJ1-5; v_call: TRBV28; cdr3_aa: CASKRAGSSNQPQHF
j_call: TRBJ2-1; v_call: TRBV6-6; cdr3_aa: CASSLTGREVDEQFF
j_call: TRBJ2-5; v_call: TRBV4-3; cdr3_aa: CASSGGSGVGETQYF
j_call: TRBJ2-1; v_call: TRBV7-7; cdr3_aa: CASSSGTSWNNEQFF
j_call: TRBJ2-1; v_call: TRBV30; cdr3_aa: CAWSPASTAYNEQFF
j_call: TRBJ1-1; v_call: TRBV28; cdr3_aa: CASSLGQLAQAFF
j_call: TRBJ1-2; v_call: TRBV7-3; cdr3_aa: CASSPTGLGDYGYTF
j_call: TRBJ1-1; v_call: TRBV30; cdr3_aa: CAWSYRGLGTEAFF
j_call: TRBJ2-7; v_call: TRBV2; cdr3_aa: CASRAGASYEQYF
j_call: TRBJ1-1; v_call: TRBV9; cdr3_aa: CASSVGQNMNTEAFF
j_call: TRBJ2-1; v_call: TRBV7-8; cdr3_aa: CASRQSRLAGHNEQFF
j_call: TRBJ1-1; v_call: TRBV27; cdr3_aa: CASSLKSWQGKPFF
j_call: TRBJ2-5; v_call: TRBV11-2; cdr3_aa: CASSLVGGEAETQYF
j_call: TRBJ2-7; v_call: TRBV19; cdr3_aa: CASSIVGDEQYF
j_call: TRBJ2-5; v_call: TRBV30; cdr3_aa: CAWSVLGTGGTGDETQYF
j_call: TRBJ2-5; v_call: TRBV27; cdr3_aa: CASSPLRSQETQYF
j_call: TRBJ2-7; v_call: TRBV4-1; cdr3_aa: CASSQGSTSGSYEQYF
j_call: TRBJ1-1; v_call: TRBV25-1; cdr3_aa: CASSDAGVKNTEAFF
j_call: TRBJ2-3; v_call: TRBV27; cdr3_aa: CASSLSGASLGTDTQYF